Listed below are T cell receptor beta chains from one sample, sequenced in a study of glioma-infiltrating T cells. TCRdb passed the multiplex PCR reads through MiXCR, listing each CDR3 protein once. The sample holds more than 85,000 distinct CDR3 sequences, 20% to 25% seen once. The sample taken for sequencing was glioma tissue, nonneoplastic brain tissue, or PBMCs (not recorded which). The receptors originated from a human donor with low-grade glioma or glioblastoma, undergoing nonglioma brain surgery, or in good health (not recorded which). Each CDR3 is given with its conserved first and last residue. Each record gives: D gene, clone size, J gene, V gene, CDR3 protein, CDR3 DNA. A D gene is named only where the DNA matches it firmly. Clone size is stated in some rows and not others, as once, few, many or a class when expanded.

D gene: -; clone size: -; J gene: TRBJ2-5; V gene: TRBV19; CDR3 protein: CASSSRGEIQYF; CDR3 DNA: TGTGCCAGTAGCTCCCGGGGAGAGATCCAGTACTTC
D gene: TRBD2; clone size: -; J gene: TRBJ2-1; V gene: TRBV29-1; CDR3 protein: CSVERAGPYNEQFF; CDR3 DNA: TGCAGCGTTGAAAGAGCGGGACCCTACAATGAGCAGTTCTTC
D gene: -; clone size: many; J gene: TRBJ2-2; V gene: TRBV24-1; CDR3 protein: CATSDLGRGRTGELFF; CDR3 DNA: TGTGCCACCAGTGATTTAGGCAGGGGACGTACCGGGGAGCTGTTTTTT
D gene: TRBD2; clone size: many; J gene: TRBJ2-5; V gene: TRBV20-1; CDR3 protein: CSASSLAEETQYF; CDR3 DNA: TGCAGTGCTAGCAGTCTAGCGGAAGAGACCCAGTACTTC
D gene: -; clone size: many; J gene: TRBJ1-6; V gene: TRBV14; CDR3 protein: CASAVNGNSPLHF; CDR3 DNA: TGTGCCTCCGCAGTCAACGGTAATTCACCCCTCCACTTT
D gene: -; clone size: few; J gene: TRBJ2-1; V gene: TRBV29-1; CDR3 protein: CSAPPTRLDLYNEQFF; CDR3 DNA: TGCAGCGCACCACCTACAAGGCTAGACCTATACAATGAGCAGTTCTTC
D gene: TRBD1; clone size: many; J gene: TRBJ2-7; V gene: TRBV6-1; CDR3 protein: CASSRGQGAYEQYF; CDR3 DNA: TGTGCCAGCAGCCGCGGACAGGGAGCCTACGAGCAGTACTTC
D gene: -; clone size: many; J gene: TRBJ2-3; V gene: TRBV28; CDR3 protein: CASSWAPWGTDTQYF; CDR3 DNA: TGTGCCAGCAGTTGGGCCCCCTGGGGCACAGATACGCAGTATTTT
D gene: -; clone size: many; J gene: TRBJ1-5; V gene: TRBV7-8; CDR3 protein: CASSPRGEYSNQPQHF; CDR3 DNA: TGTGCCAGCAGCCCCCGAGGGGAATATAGCAATCAGCCCCAGCATTTT
D gene: TRBD2; clone size: many; J gene: TRBJ2-7; V gene: TRBV20-1; CDR3 protein: CSAGLPSGLAVFEQYF; CDR3 DNA: TGCAGTGCCGGGCTACCTTCGGGACTAGCGGTCTTTGAGCAGTACTTC
D gene: -; clone size: many; J gene: TRBJ1-3; V gene: TRBV5-4; CDR3 protein: CASSVFRSGNTIYF; CDR3 DNA: TGTGCCAGCAGTGTCTTTAGATCTGGAAACACCATATATTTT
D gene: TRBD2; clone size: -; J gene: TRBJ2-3; V gene: TRBV29-1; CDR3 protein: CSVERGGPDTQYF; CDR3 DNA: TGCAGCGTTGAACGGGGGGGCCCAGATACGCAGTATTTT
D gene: TRBD2; clone size: many; J gene: TRBJ2-1; V gene: TRBV6-1; CDR3 protein: CASSRGGVEQFF; CDR3 DNA: TGTGCCAGCAGCCGGGGGGGAGTTGAGCAGTTCTTC
D gene: -; clone size: many; J gene: TRBJ1-2; V gene: TRBV20-1; CDR3 protein: CSASAHRVNYGYTF; CDR3 DNA: TGCAGTGCCTCAGCGCACAGGGTGAACTATGGCTACACCTTC
D gene: -; clone size: few; J gene: TRBJ2-2; V gene: TRBV5-5; CDR3 protein: CASSLGGTSTGELFF; CDR3 DNA: TGTGCCAGCAGCTTGGGGGGGACCAGCACCGGGGAGCTGTTTTTT
D gene: -; clone size: -; J gene: TRBJ1-1; V gene: TRBV19; CDR3 protein: CASSKPLTGFFMNTEAFF; CDR3 DNA: TGTGCCAGTAGTAAACCTTTAACCGGCTTTTTCATGAACACTGAAGCTTTCTTT
D gene: -; clone size: many; J gene: TRBJ1-2; V gene: TRBV5-1; CDR3 protein: CASSLEGRGGYTF; CDR3 DNA: TGCGCCAGCAGCTTGGAGGGGAGAGGTGGCTACACCTTC
D gene: TRBD1; clone size: many; J gene: TRBJ1-2; V gene: TRBV28; CDR3 protein: CASSFSGQGHGYTF; CDR3 DNA: TGTGCCAGCAGTTTCTCGGGACAGGGGCATGGCTACACCTTC
D gene: -; clone size: many; J gene: TRBJ2-7; V gene: TRBV7-9; CDR3 protein: CASSLRDRGEQYF; CDR3 DNA: TGTGCCAGCAGCTTACGGGACCGGGGCGAGCAGTACTTC
D gene: -; clone size: many; J gene: TRBJ2-3; V gene: TRBV28; CDR3 protein: CASSLFGSLADTQYF; CDR3 DNA: TGTGCCAGCAGTTTGTTTGGCTCCTTGGCAGATACGCAGTATTTT
D gene: -; clone size: many; J gene: TRBJ2-7; V gene: TRBV20-1; CDR3 protein: CSADTGTSPYEQYF; CDR3 DNA: TGCAGTGCTGACACCGGGACGAGCCCCTACGAGCAGTACTTC
D gene: TRBD1; clone size: many; J gene: TRBJ1-5; V gene: TRBV20-1; CDR3 protein: CSAREGTGTRQPQHF; CDR3 DNA: TGCAGTGCTAGAGAAGGGACAGGGACGAGACAGCCCCAGCATTTT
D gene: -; clone size: -; J gene: TRBJ2-1; V gene: TRBV7-2; CDR3 protein: CASSSGTNEKFF; CDR3 DNA: TGTGCCAGCAGCTCTGGAACCAATGAGAAGTTCTTC
D gene: TRBD2; clone size: few; J gene: TRBJ2-7; V gene: TRBV7-3; CDR3 protein: CASSQGLAGESSYEQYF; CDR3 DNA: TGTGCCAGCAGCCAGGGACTAGCGGGAGAGAGCTCCTACGAGCAGTACTTC
D gene: -; clone size: many; J gene: TRBJ2-1; V gene: TRBV20-1; CDR3 protein: CSARGHLGEQFF; CDR3 DNA: TGCAGTGCTAGAGGGCACCTAGGAGAGCAGTTCTTC
D gene: TRBD1; clone size: -; J gene: TRBJ2-7; V gene: TRBV13; CDR3 protein: CASSLEQGAYEQYF; CDR3 DNA: TGTGCCAGCAGCTTAGAACAGGGGGCCTACGAGCAGTACTTC
D gene: TRBD2; clone size: few; J gene: TRBJ2-3; V gene: TRBV2; CDR3 protein: CASKETSGVRDTQYF; CDR3 DNA: TGTGCCAGCAAAGAGACTAGCGGGGTCCGAGATACGCAGTATTTT
D gene: -; clone size: many; J gene: TRBJ1-1; V gene: TRBV19; CDR3 protein: CASSLDGTSNTEAFF; CDR3 DNA: TGTGCCAGTAGTCTCGACGGGACTTCGAACACTGAAGCTTTCTTT
D gene: -; clone size: many; J gene: TRBJ1-1; V gene: TRBV10-3; CDR3 protein: CAISPRQDTEAFF; CDR3 DNA: TGTGCCATCAGTCCTAGACAGGACACTGAAGCTTTCTTT
D gene: -; clone size: -; J gene: TRBJ2-1; V gene: TRBV14; CDR3 protein: CASSRTFSASYNEQFF; CDR3 DNA: TGTGCCAGCAGCAGGACTTTCTCTGCTTCCTACAATGAGCAGTTCTTC
D gene: -; clone size: -; J gene: TRBJ2-4; V gene: TRBV2; CDR3 protein: CASRGGHIQYF; CDR3 DNA: TGTGCCAGCAGAGGGGGGCACATTCAGTACTTC
D gene: TRBD2; clone size: many; J gene: TRBJ2-7; V gene: TRBV28; CDR3 protein: CASSLLVGASGRYEQYF; CDR3 DNA: TGTGCCAGCAGTTTATTGGTGGGGGCTAGCGGGAGATACGAGCAGTACTTC
D gene: TRBD1; clone size: many; J gene: TRBJ2-3; V gene: TRBV10-1; CDR3 protein: CASSPGQGSTDTQYF; CDR3 DNA: TGCGCCAGCAGTCCGGGACAGGGTAGCACAGATACGCAGTATTTT
D gene: -; clone size: many; J gene: TRBJ1-3; V gene: TRBV7-2; CDR3 protein: CASSSYEATGNTIYF; CDR3 DNA: TGTGCCAGCAGCTCGTATGAGGCGACTGGAAACACCATATATTTT
D gene: TRBD2; clone size: many; J gene: TRBJ2-3; V gene: TRBV24-1; CDR3 protein: CATSETSGRPGTDTQYF; CDR3 DNA: TGTGCCACCAGTGAGACTAGCGGGAGGCCGGGCACAGATACGCAGTATTTT
D gene: -; clone size: -; J gene: TRBJ2-7; V gene: TRBV19; CDR3 protein: CASGIGGQGLGEQYF; CDR3 DNA: TGTGCCAGTGGTATAGGAGGGCAGGGTCTCGGCGAGCAGTACTTC
D gene: -; clone size: -; J gene: TRBJ2-2; V gene: TRBV27; CDR3 protein: CASMKFRTWVSSSVELFF; CDR3 DNA: TGTGCCAGCATGAAATTCCGGACCTGGGTCTCATCGTCCGTGGAGCTGTTTTTT
D gene: -; clone size: -; J gene: TRBJ2-2; V gene: TRBV12-3/TRBV12-4; CDR3 protein: CASRPGEDTGELFF; CDR3 DNA: TGTGCCAGCAGGCCAGGGGAGGACACCGGGGAGCTGTTTTTT
D gene: -; clone size: -; J gene: TRBJ2-1; V gene: TRBV7-9; CDR3 protein: CASSGGGQYAGEQFF; CDR3 DNA: TGTGCCAGCAGCGGGGGGGGACAGTACGCGGGGGAGCAGTTCTTC
D gene: -; clone size: -; J gene: TRBJ2-5; V gene: TRBV29-1; CDR3 protein: CSVVSRTSDETQYF; CDR3 DNA: TGCAGCGTTGTGTCTCGGACTTCCGACGAGACCCAGTACTTC
D gene: -; clone size: many; J gene: TRBJ2-2; V gene: TRBV10-2; CDR3 protein: CASSPTGELFF; CDR3 DNA: TGCGCCAGCAGTCCCACCGGGGAGCTGTTTTTT
D gene: -; clone size: once; J gene: TRBJ1-6; V gene: TRBV29-1; CDR3 protein: CSVATAHNSPLHF; CDR3 DNA: TGCAGCGTTGCGACAGCCCATAATTCACCCCTCCACTTT
D gene: -; clone size: many; J gene: TRBJ2-3; V gene: TRBV12-3/TRBV12-4; CDR3 protein: CASSSGQTDTQYF; CDR3 DNA: TGTGCCAGCAGTTCCGGACAGACAGATACGCAGTATTTT
D gene: -; clone size: many; J gene: TRBJ1-5; V gene: TRBV7-2; CDR3 protein: CASSLGRLNQPQHF; CDR3 DNA: TGTGCCAGCAGCTTAGGTCGGTTGAATCAGCCCCAGCATTTT
D gene: -; clone size: many; J gene: TRBJ2-7; V gene: TRBV10-3; CDR3 protein: CATARTEAYEQYF; CDR3 DNA: TGTGCCACCGCTCGGACGGAGGCCTACGAGCAGTACTTC
D gene: -; clone size: few; J gene: TRBJ2-1; V gene: TRBV29-1; CDR3 protein: CSVGGRGAYNEQFF; CDR3 DNA: TGCAGCGTTGGGGGACGGGGTGCCTACAATGAGCAGTTCTTC
D gene: TRBD2; clone size: few; J gene: TRBJ2-7; V gene: TRBV9; CDR3 protein: CASSFGLAGDYEQYF; CDR3 DNA: TGTGCCAGCAGCTTTGGACTAGCGGGGGACTACGAGCAGTACTTC
D gene: -; clone size: many; J gene: TRBJ1-1; V gene: TRBV24-1; CDR3 protein: CATSDSGFFQGAFF; CDR3 DNA: TGTGCCACCAGTGATTCCGGGTTTTTCCAGGGAGCTTTCTTT
D gene: -; clone size: many; J gene: TRBJ2-3; V gene: TRBV7-2; CDR3 protein: CASSLVWRVDTQYF; CDR3 DNA: TGTGCCAGCAGCTTAGTATGGAGGGTAGATACGCAGTATTTT
D gene: -; clone size: -; J gene: TRBJ1-2; V gene: TRBV18; CDR3 protein: CASSPPGRNYGYTF; CDR3 DNA: TGTGCCAGCTCACCGCCGGGACGGAACTATGGCTACACCTTC
D gene: -; clone size: -; J gene: TRBJ2-5; V gene: TRBV4-1; CDR3 protein: CASSQEGSGPETKYF; CDR3 DNA: TGCGCCAGCAGCCAAGAAGGTAGCGGTCCAGAGACCAAGTACTTC
D gene: -; clone size: -; J gene: TRBJ2-7; V gene: TRBV12-3/TRBV12-4; CDR3 protein: CASTPTGYEQYF; CDR3 DNA: TGTGCCAGCACCCCGACCGGTTACGAGCAGTACTTC
D gene: TRBD2; clone size: many; J gene: TRBJ2-3; V gene: TRBV7-2; CDR3 protein: CASSLVGTSLYDTQYF; CDR3 DNA: TGTGCCAGCAGCTTAGTAGGGACTAGCCTCTATGATACGCAGTATTTT
D gene: -; clone size: -; J gene: TRBJ2-7; V gene: TRBV6-2/TRBV6-3; CDR3 protein: CASSFYICSPDRGGYEQYF; CDR3 DNA: -